Presented here are 23 T cell receptor beta chains from one specimen sequenced in a study of shared clonotypes between healthy human individuals (dated by TCRdb to 2019 to 2021). The protocol used for the library was the immunoSEQ multiplex PCR assay. Held by TCRdb, this immuneACCESS table contains in-frame sequences only and omits some clones. Under half of the omission traces to an unresolved V gene where checked; the cause of the rest is unknown. This sample holds approximately 2.3 million clones; over 90% were observed only once. Together, the top ten hold approximately 0.4% of the sample. Sequences were obtained from naive CD4+ T cells from PBMCs. In the paper's terms, the cell subset or site label means: CD45RA+ positively selected. Every receptor here comes from a man younger than 35 in good health. Some clones in this sample may be carry-over from other donors' samples.

J is TRBJ2-3 and V is TRBV29-1; the D is unclear. V lost 1 base and J 6 bases, leaving 5 bases between the germline ends. This CDR3 spans 11 amino acids. Germline-derived CDR1 and CDR2 are SQVTM and ANQGSEA. The CDR3 loop reads CSVEVVDTQYF. The CDR3, as DNA: TGCAGCGTTGAAGTGGTGGATACGCAGTATTTT.

The sample holds one count of this clone. The chain combines TRBV10-3 with TRBJ1-2, with D uncertain. CDR3 length: 12 amino acids. Germline CDR1 is ENHRY and CDR2 is SYGVKD. Trimming removed 5 bases from V and 4 bases from J, with 8 bases in between. Written as DNA, the CDR3 is TGTGCCATCAGTCGCGAATCCTATGGCTACACCTTC. The encoded protein is CAISRESYGYTF.

The chain couples TRBV10-3 to TRBJ2-3; 7 bases match TRBD2. Germline-derived CDR1 and CDR2 are ENHRY and SYGVKD. CDR3 length equals 14 residues. The junction had 1 base not matched to a gene; V was cut back by 2 bases and J by 2 bases. The CDR3 reads CAISERGDTDTQYF. The CDR3 region has the DNA TGTGCCATCAGTGAGCGGGGGGACACAGATACGCAGTATTTT.

V usage is TRBV27 and J usage is TRBJ2-1; 7 positions agree with TRBD1. Trimming removed 6 bases from V and 0 bases from J; junction bases left unmatched: 11. Germline V gene data show CDR1 as MNHEY and CDR2 as SMNVEV (reference sequence). The CDR3 sequence is 17 residues long. The CDR3 protein is CASSRDTRDSSYNEQFF. The CDR3 nucleotides read TGTGCCAGCAGCCGGGATACCCGGGACAGCTCCTACAATGAGCAGTTCTTC.

With respect to this clone: The same CDR3 also results from other DNA sequences found in this sample. This chain connects TRBV11-2 to TRBJ2-1; D gene ambiguous. The germline CDR1 and CDR2 sequences are SGHAT and FQNNGV. The CDR3 extends over 13 amino acids. Trimming took 1 base from V and 5 from J, leaving 6 bases between them. The CDR3 reads CASSLGLNNEQFF. CDR3 nucleotides: TGTGCCAGCAGCTTAGGGTTAAACAATGAGCAGTTCTTC.

The V gene is TRBV5-6, the J gene TRBJ2-1; no firm D call. Trimming cost V 4 bases and J 0 bases, with 11 bases left between them. The CDR3 sequence is 15 residues long. Germline values: CDR1 SGHDT, CDR2 YYEEEE. The CDR3 DNA reads as TGTGCCAGCAGCCCCCGACGGAGCTCCTACAATGAGCAGTTCTTC. Translated, it gives CASSPRRSSYNEQFF.

The gene calls are TRBV6-1 and TRBJ2-4, with 8 bases that match TRBD1. Germline assignment: CDR1 MNHNS and CDR2 SASEGT. The trim removed 3 bases at V and 8 bases at J, leaving 9 bases unmatched. CDR3 length: 15 amino acids. This CDR3 reads CASSDPDRAQDIQYF. Written as DNA, the CDR3 is TGTGCCAGCAGTGACCCGGACAGGGCGCAAGACATTCAGTACTTC.

This chain joins TRBV29-1 and TRBJ1-2; 9 bases fit TRBD1. Germline CDR1 is SQVTM and CDR2 is ANQGSEA. The ends lost 3 bases at V and 8 bases at J; junction bases unmatched: 19. The CDR3 has 17 amino acids. In nucleotides, the CDR3 is TGCAGCGTTGATACCCTTGTGGGACAGGGACCCTTTGTAGGCTACACCTTC. Protein product: CSVDTLVGQGPFVGYTF.

The chain joins TRBV5-4 to TRBJ2-5; a weak D match, TRBD2 (7 bases). Germline lookup yields CDR1 SGHNT and CDR2 YYREEE (reference sequence). V was shortened by 8 bases and J by 1 base, with 12 bases between the two germline ends. The length of the CDR3 is 13 residues. The CDR3 sequence: CARARGPQETQYF. The DNA of the CDR3 is TGTGCCAGGGCGCGGGGGCCCCAAGAGACCCAGTACTTC. Looking up the rest from reference TRBV5-4 and TRBJ2-5 gives the full variable domain: ETGVTQSPTHLIKTRGQQVTLRCSSQSGHNTVSWYQQALGQGPQFIFQYYREEENGRGNFPPRFSGLQFPNYSSELNVNALELDDSALYLCARARGPQETQYFGPGTRLLVL.

The V and J genes are TRBV6-1 and TRBJ2-2, with a possible D match to TRBD2 (5 bases). The germline CDR1 and CDR2 sequences are MNHNS and SASEGT. The CDR3 spans 15 residues. The germline V and J ends were trimmed by 8 bases and 1 base, with 14 bases remaining between them. The CDR3 nucleotides read TGTGCCAGCCGGCTGGCGGGCGGGAACACCGGGGAGCTGTTTTTT. It codes for CASRLAGGNTGELFF.

The chain employs TRBV2 and TRBJ2-5, with TRBD2 identical over 11 bases. V trimming: 8 bases; J trimming: 5 bases; junction bases outside the gene matches: 10. CDR1 and CDR2 from the germline V gene are SNHLY and FYNNEI. This CDR3 spans 15 amino acids. As DNA, the CDR3 is TGTGCCAGCGGCCTAGAGGCTAGCGGGGGGGAGACCCAGTACTTC. This translates into CASGLEASGGETQYF.

V and J are TRBV7-2 and TRBJ2-3, with a possible D match to TRBD1 (6 bases). Germline-derived CDR1 and CDR2 are SGHTA and FQGNSA. The CDR3 totals 16 residues. Trimming removed 3 bases from V and 2 bases from J, with 15 bases in between. This CDR3 reads CASSLVRGSNTDTQYF. CDR3 DNA sequence: TGTGCCAGCAGCTTGGTCAGGGGTTCTAACACAGATACGCAGTATTTT.

The rearrangement uses TRBV9 and TRBJ2-7, with D possibly called TRBD1 or TRBD2 (5 bases each). This CDR3 is 15 amino acids long. Per the germline V gene, CDR1 is SGDLS and CDR2 is YYNGEE. Trimming left V 4 bases short and J 3 bases short, with 17 bases between. In nucleotides, the CDR3 is TGTGCCAGCAGCCCCCACCCGAGGGGCGGCTACGAGCAGTACTTC. Its translation: CASSPHPRGGYEQYF.

The J gene is TRBJ1-3, the V gene TRBV6-1; 12 nucleotides align to TRBD1. The CDR3 totals 17 residues. From germline, CDR1 is MNHNS and CDR2 SASEGT. Unmatched junction bases numbered 8, after V lost 1 base and J lost 7 bases. DNA of the CDR3: TGTGCCAGCAGTGAAGATAGGGGGACAGGGGGCAGGAACACCATATATTTT. It encodes CASSEDRGTGGRNTIYF.

This clone has just one count. J is TRBJ2-3 and V is TRBV19, with 16 bases matching TRBD2. CDR1 and CDR2 from the germline V gene are LNHDA and SQIVND (reference sequence). This CDR3 comprises 17 residues. After removal of 5 bases from V and 5 bases from J, the junction contained 7 bases not matched to a gene. The CDR3, as DNA: TGTGCCAGTAGTCTCCTGGGACTAGCGGGAGGGGGAGATACGCAGTATTTT. Protein: CASSLLGLAGGGDTQYF.

The V and J genes are TRBV28 and TRBJ1-2, with D hard to call. In germline, CDR1 is MDHEN, CDR2 SYDVKM. This CDR3 contains 13 residues. V lost 6 bases and J lost 0, with 8 bases in between. As DNA, the CDR3 is TGTGCCAGCAGCCTCCATCCTAACTATGGCTACACCTTC. This gives the protein CASSLHPNYGYTF.

The CDR3: CASITGNEQYF. CDR3 bases: TGTGCCAGCATAACAGGGAACGAGCAGTACTTC. V is TRBV6-1 and J is TRBJ2-7; D is perhaps TRBD1 (6 bases). The CDR3 is 11 amino acids. Looked up from germline, CDR1 is MNHNS and CDR2 is SASEGT. The V gene lost 7 bases and the J gene lost 5 bases, with 9 bases spanning the gap.

V is TRBV29-1 and J is TRBJ2-3; D not resolved. Deletions cut 4 bases from V and 3 bases from J, with 11 bases between. The CDR3 covers 13 residues. Germline V gene lookup returns CDR1 SQVTM and CDR2 ANQGSEA. CDR3 nucleotide sequence: TGCAGCGTTGGACTGCCTTTAACAGATACGCAGTATTTT. This translates into CSVGLPLTDTQYF.

This clone occurred once. The V and J genes are TRBV14 and TRBJ1-4; D call uncertain. Germline V CDR1 and CDR2: SGHDN, FVKESK. The CDR3 totals 16 residues. The V end lost 2 bases, the J end lost 0 bases, and 10 bases lay between the germline ends. The CDR3 DNA sequence: TGTGCCAGCAGCCAATTCGCGGCCTCAACTAATGAAAAACTGTTTTTT. Amino acids: CASSQFAASTNEKLFF.

This clone was detected once. The V and J genes are TRBV18 and TRBJ2-5, with TRBD1 matching 8 bases. Trimming removed 2 bases from V and 7 bases from J; junction bases left unmatched: 6. CDR1 and CDR2 (germline): KGHSH, LQKENI. The CDR3 totals 14 residues. The CDR3: CASSPDRGWGTQYF. DNA of the CDR3: TGTGCCAGCTCACCAGACAGGGGTTGGGGGACCCAGTACTTC.

The chain carries TRBV5-8 and TRBJ1-1, with 11 nucleotides matching TRBD1. The V segment lost 0 bases and the J segment 3 bases; nucleotides outside the gene matches: 10. The germline V gene encodes CDR1 SGHTS and CDR2 YDEGEE. The CDR3 is made up of 18 amino acids. The CDR3 loop is CASSLDGQGAPGDTEAFF. DNA of the CDR3: TGTGCCAGCAGCTTGGATGGACAGGGGGCGCCGGGTGACACTGAAGCTTTCTTT.

As regards this clone: In the same sample, other DNA sequences code for this CDR3. The chain combines TRBV18 with TRBJ2-5; D gene ambiguous. Germline lookup yields CDR1 KGHSH and CDR2 LQKENI. V was cut by 2 bases and J by 3 bases, with 10 bases left in between. CDR3 length equals 14 residues. The CDR3 nucleotides read TGTGCCAGCTCACCAAAAGGATCCGAAGAGACCCAGTACTTC. As protein: CASSPKGSEETQYF.

CDR3 bases: TGTGCCAGCAGCCCTACTGTCGGCGGAGCCTACGAGCAGTACTTC. Translating it yields CASSPTVGGAYEQYF. The V call is TRBV6-6, the J call TRBJ2-7, with D unclear. V lost 6 bases and J lost 2, with 17 bases in between. Germline CDR1 reads MNHNY; CDR2 reads SVGAGI (reference sequence). The CDR3 has 15 amino acids.